This T cell receptor (beta chain) was sequenced in a study of identical twins. A remark on this clonotype: Its antigen is undetermined.

Study conclusions and caveats: Invariant MAIT and iNKT cells could partly confound zero-insertion analyses. Cord blood beta clonotypes that were abundant carried fewer insertions, and memory repertoires showed no such trend.

Template switching (which added a universal primer site) was used, and cDNA carried unique molecular identifiers. MiXCR was run by TCRdb on the 5' RACE reads, yielding one entry per CDR3 protein. The sample yields 1,800,000 or so distinct CDR3 sequences, 25% to 35% seen once. Germline loops: CDR1 SGHAT, CDR2 FQNNGV. With 2 bases removed from V and 3 bases from J, the gap between germline ends came to 10 bases. The CDR3 extends over 14 amino acids. The chain carries TRBV11-2 and TRBJ2-5; D is unclear. What was sequenced was cord blood. This TCR was recovered from a newborn girl in good health. The CDR3 reads CASSLSPAEETQYF. The CDR3 DNA follows: TGTGCCAGCAGCTTATCACCAGCTGAAGAGACCCAGTACTTC.